The 18 T cell receptor beta chains below come from one sample, sequenced in a study of molecular identifiers for immune sequencing clone quantification. TCRdb analysed the PCR reads with MiXCR anew, one entry per CDR3 protein. The repertoire consists of over 600,000 distinct CDR3 sequences, with 15% to 20% occurring once and the leading ten covering 0.75% to 0.95%. Material for sequencing was naive CD8+ T cells from blood, with Jurkat cell RNA spiked in. The sample's subset: FACS-sorted CD8+CD4-CCR7+CD45RA+ naive T cells. All receptors derive from a human donor in good health. Some libraries in this study had Jurkat cell RNA spiked in.

This clonotype showed up just once. The rearrangement links TRBV2 to TRBJ2-7; 8 bases match TRBD1. The CDR3 totals 12 residues. Germline V gene sequence: CDR1 SNHLY, CDR2 FYNNEI. V shed 10 bases, J shed 4 bases, and the junction held 6 bases outside the gene matches. CDR3 in amino acids: CANRDRPYEQYF. The CDR3 DNA follows: TGTGCCAACAGGGACAGGCCGTACGAGCAGTACTTC.

V gene TRBV6-2 or TRBV6-3 combines with J gene TRBJ2-7, with 9 nucleotides matching TRBD2. The CDR3 runs 14 residues. V was pared by 6 bases and J by 2 bases, with 5 bases of the junction left unmatched. Germline CDR1 is MNHEY and CDR2 is SVGEGT. The DNA for the CDR3 is TGTGCCAGCAGCTTCAGGACTAGCGCCTACGAGCAGTACTTC. This codes for CASSFRTSAYEQYF.

This chain connects TRBV20-1 to TRBJ2-2, with D tentatively TRBD1 (5 bases). CDR1 DFQATT and CDR2 SNEGSKA come from the germline V gene (reference sequence). The CDR3 consists of 14 residues. With 4 bases removed from V and 2 bases from J, the gap between germline ends came to 11 bases. The CDR3, as DNA: TGCAGTGCTAAAGACAGATCCAACACCGGGGAGCTGTTTTTT. Encoded protein: CSAKDRSNTGELFF.

This clonotype was observed many times. DNA of the CDR3: TGTGCCAGCAGCCTCCCAGTCACCGGGGAGCTGTTTTTT. Protein: CASSLPVTGELFF. The genes are TRBV7-8 and TRBJ2-2; D not certain. The germline V gene encodes CDR1 SGHVS and CDR2 FQNEAQ. The V gene lost 5 bases and the J gene lost 4 bases, with 8 bases spanning the gap. CDR3 length equals 13 residues.

This clonotype has a count of ten or more. This chain connects TRBV4-1 to TRBJ2-7, with a possible D match to TRBD2 (7 bases). With 0 bases removed from V and 5 bases from J, the gap between germline ends came to 11 bases. The germline V gene encodes CDR1 MGHRA and CDR2 YSYEKL. This CDR3 is 14 amino acids long. CDR3 in DNA: TGCGCCAGCAGCCAAGAAGGGGGGGCCCACGAGCAGTACTTC. Translation gives CASSQEGGAHEQYF.

This clonotype showed up many times. V usage is TRBV30 and J usage is TRBJ2-3; 9 nucleotides agree with TRBD1. The CDR3 spans 15 residues. The junction had 8 bases not matched to a gene; V was cut back by 7 bases and J by 0 bases. The germline V gene has CDR1 GTSNPN and CDR2 SVGIG (reference sequence). CDR3 amino acids: CALSGTGISTDTQYF. CDR3 coding DNA: TGTGCCTTAAGTGGGACAGGGATTAGCACAGATACGCAGTATTTT.

At least ten counts were recorded for this clonotype. The chain combines TRBV28 with TRBJ1-1; the match to TRBD1 covers 8 bases. The CDR3 covers 19 residues. CDR1 MDHEN and CDR2 SYDVKM come from the germline V gene. The J segment lost 4 bases and the V segment lost 6 bases, leaving 22 bases of the junction unmatched. The CDR3 DNA sequence: TGTGCCAGCAGCACCGACCATATACCTTCAGGGGGCGCATCCACTGAAGCTTTCTTT. Its translation is CASSTDHIPSGGASTEAFF.

Concerning this clonotype: This may be a read error: a much more frequent sequence differs by one nucleotide. The missing conserved phenylalanine or tryptophan at the end of this CDR3 makes a read error likely. The V call is TRBV6-5, the J call TRBJ1-1; 11 nucleotides match TRBD1. This CDR3 contains 16 residues. V lost 4 bases, J lost 1 base, and 5 bases stayed unmatched. Germline CDR1 is MNHEY and CDR2 is SVGAGI. CDR3: CASSSGDRGENTEAFS. The CDR3 region has the DNA TGTGCCAGCAGTTCCGGGGACAGGGGGGAGAACACTGAAGCTTTCTCT.

This clonotype was recorded many times. This chain uses TRBV9 with TRBJ1-5; D may be TRBD1 (5 bases). The CDR3 has 15 residues. Germline CDR1 reads SGDLS; CDR2 reads YYNGEE. V lost 0 bases and J 6 bases, leaving 13 bases between the germline ends. The CDR3 loop is CASSVGGGVGQPQHF. The CDR3 nucleotides read TGTGCCAGCAGCGTAGGTGGAGGGGTGGGTCAGCCCCAGCATTTT.

The chain has TRBV11-1 and TRBJ2-7, with 11 nucleotides matching TRBD1. CDR1 is SGHAT, CDR2 FQDESV, per germline (reference sequence). The junction had 6 bases not matched to a gene; V was cut back by 6 bases and J by 2 bases. The CDR3 is 15 amino acids. The CDR3 DNA reads as TGTGCCAGCAGTTCGGGACAGGGGGTAACCTACGAGCAGTACTTC. Amino acids: CASSSGQGVTYEQYF.

About this clonotype: Being one base from a much bigger clone, this may be a read error. The J gene is TRBJ2-5, the V gene TRBV7-9, with 10 bases matching TRBD1. J gave up 11 bases and V 5 bases, and 20 bases lay outside the gene matches. Germline V CDR1 and CDR2: SEHNR, FQNEAQ (reference sequence). This CDR3 spans 17 amino acids. The CDR3 DNA is TGTGCCAGCAGCGAGGGACAGGGGCCCACTTTAGTCGATGAGCAGTACTTC. Amino acids: CASSEGQGPTLVDEQYF.

This clonotype has a handful of counts. This chain links TRBV30 with TRBJ2-7; the match to TRBD2 covers 11 bases. The J segment lost 2 bases and the V segment lost 2 bases, leaving 11 bases of the junction unmatched. Germline CDR1 GTSNPN, CDR2 SVGIG (reference sequence). CDR3 size: 17 residues. CDR3 protein: CAWSLIGTSGIPYEQYF. CDR3 nucleotide sequence: TGTGCCTGGAGTCTAATAGGGACTAGCGGTATCCCCTACGAGCAGTACTTC. The full variable domain, rest sourced from reference TRBV30 and TRBJ2-7, is SQTIHQWPATLVQPVGSPLSLECTVEGTSNPNLYWYRQAAGRGLQLLFYSVGIGQISSEVPQNLSASRPQDRQFILSSKKLLLSDSGFYLCAWSLIGTSGIPYEQYFGPGTRLTVT.

The chain recombines TRBV6-2 or TRBV6-3 with TRBJ2-1; no firm D call. Germline V gene data show CDR1 as MNHEY and CDR2 as SVGEGT. Deletions cut 7 bases from V and 5 bases from J, with 18 bases between. The CDR3 loop spans 15 amino acids. CDR3 amino acids: CASILSWAINNEQFF. In nucleotides, the CDR3 is TGTGCCAGCATCTTGTCGTGGGCAATCAACAATGAGCAGTTCTTC.

Turning to this clonotype: Relative to the germline gene, one junction end is altered; a read error may explain this. The J gene is TRBJ2-7, the V gene TRBV5-1; D call uncertain. Germline CDR1 SGHRS, CDR2 YFSETQ. The CDR3 runs to 13 residues. In DNA form, the CDR3 reads TGCGCCAGTAGCACTGACAATGCCTACGCGCAGTACTTC. Amino acids: CASSTDNAYAQYF.

This clonotype was counted many times. The rearrangement joins TRBV4-3 to TRBJ1-1; possible D gene TRBD1, 5 bases. This CDR3 has 16 residues. The germline V gene has CDR1 LGHNA and CDR2 YSLEER. Trimming left V 0 bases short and J 3 bases short, with 14 bases between. The CDR3 loop reads CASSQDPPGQDTEAFF. As DNA, the CDR3 is TGCGCCAGCAGCCAAGATCCCCCAGGACAAGACACTGAAGCTTTCTTT.

This clonotype came up many times. The J gene is TRBJ2-1, the V gene TRBV29-1, with D possibly being TRBD2 (6 bases). The V gene lost 0 bases and the J gene lost 0 bases, with 12 bases spanning the gap. Germline V CDR1 and CDR2: SQVTM, ANQGSEA. CDR3 length: 16 amino acids. CDR3 sequence (DNA): TGCAGCGTTGAAGATCATAGGAGGGACTCCTACAATGAGCAGTTCTTC. It translates to CSVEDHRRDSYNEQFF.

This clonotype was seen ten or more times. V gene TRBV30 combines with J gene TRBJ2-7, with D tentatively TRBD2 (5 bases). Trimming stripped 0 bases from V and 5 bases from J, with 11 bases between. The germline V gene has CDR1 GTSNPN and CDR2 SVGIG (reference sequence). The CDR3 runs to 13 residues. The CDR3 DNA reads TGTGCCTGGAGTGTATCCGAGACTAACGAGCAGTACTTC. This gives the protein CAWSVSETNEQYF.

This clonotype has a count of ten or more. J is TRBJ2-7 and V is TRBV10-3, with D possibly being TRBD1 (6 bases). V was shortened by 6 bases and J by 1 base, with 13 bases between the two germline ends. Germline V gives CDR1 ENHRY, CDR2 SYGVKD. The CDR3 loop spans 14 amino acids. The CDR3 DNA reads TGTGCCATCAGGGACGCCCAGGGGTCCTACGAGCAGTACTTC. It specifies CAIRDAQGSYEQYF.